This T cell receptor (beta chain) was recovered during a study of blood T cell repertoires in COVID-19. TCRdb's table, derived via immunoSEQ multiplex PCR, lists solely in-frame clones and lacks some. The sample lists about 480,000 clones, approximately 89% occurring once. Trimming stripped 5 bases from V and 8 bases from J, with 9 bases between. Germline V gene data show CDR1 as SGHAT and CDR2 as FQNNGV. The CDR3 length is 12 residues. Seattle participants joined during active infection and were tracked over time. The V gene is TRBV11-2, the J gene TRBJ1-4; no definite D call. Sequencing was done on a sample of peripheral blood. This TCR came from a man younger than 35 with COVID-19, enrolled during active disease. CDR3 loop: CASSDVEEKLFF. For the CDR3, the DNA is TGTGCCAGCAGCGACGTGGAGGAAAAACTGTTTTTT. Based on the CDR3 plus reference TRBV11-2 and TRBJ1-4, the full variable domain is EAGVAQSPRYKIIEKRQSVAFWCNPISGHATLYWYQQILGQGPKLLIQFQNNGVVDDSQLPKDRFSAERLKGVDSTLKIQPAKLEDSAVYLCASSDVEEKLFFGSGTQLSVL.